This T cell receptor beta chain derives from a study of T cell changes during pregnancy in multiple sclerosis (dated by TCRdb to between 2017 and 2020). Describing the broader study: Changes in the T cell repertoire over the course of pregnancy were examined in this study in women with multiple sclerosis.

As concerns this clone: This receptor's antigen is unknown. No much larger clone exists at a distance of one base, and base qualities are not known.

Compared with germline, V lacks 3 bases and J lacks 4 bases; bases without a gene match: 5. Reading the germline V gene (reference sequence) gives CDR1 SSHAT and CDR2 FNYEAQ. From cysteine to phenylalanine, the CDR3 is 15 amino acids long. The DNA shown is the 45-base CDR3, in frame from base 1. The library was prepared using the immunoSEQ multiplex PCR assay. TCRdb took this table from immuneACCESS and kept in-frame rearrangements with V and J called. Such tables lack part of the clones; where checked against another copy, unresolved V genes explain under half of the gap, and the rest is unexplained. Within this sample are about 83,000 clones, with nearly 95% of them counted one time only. About 1.2% of the sample is taken by the ten largest.

This sequence originates from a female donor with multiple sclerosis, enrolled in a pregnancy study. Recombination joined TRBV7-7 with TRBJ2-5; 10 middle bases align to TRBD1. Sequencing used peripheral blood, obtained in the second trimester of pregnancy. The CDR3 has the sequence CASSLGQGKAETQYF. Here is the DNA: TGTGCCAGCAGCTTGGGACAGGGGAAAGCAGAGACCCAGTACTTC.